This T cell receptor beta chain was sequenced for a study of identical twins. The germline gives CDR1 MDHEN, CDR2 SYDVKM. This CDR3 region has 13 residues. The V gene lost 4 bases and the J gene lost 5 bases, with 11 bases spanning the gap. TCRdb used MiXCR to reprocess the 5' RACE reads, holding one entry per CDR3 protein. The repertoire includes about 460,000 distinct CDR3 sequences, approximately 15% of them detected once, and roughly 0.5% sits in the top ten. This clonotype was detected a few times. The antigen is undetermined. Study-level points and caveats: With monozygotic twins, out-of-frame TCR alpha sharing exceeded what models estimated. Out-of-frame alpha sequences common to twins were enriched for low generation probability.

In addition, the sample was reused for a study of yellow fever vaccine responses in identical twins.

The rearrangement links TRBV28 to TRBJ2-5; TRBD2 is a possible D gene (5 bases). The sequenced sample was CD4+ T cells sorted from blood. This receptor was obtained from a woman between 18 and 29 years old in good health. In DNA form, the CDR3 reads TGTGCCAGCAGTTATTCTTGGGAGGAGACCCAGTACTTC. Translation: CASSYSWEETQYF.